This passage covers 10 T cell receptor beta chains from one sample sequenced in a study of immune evolution from preneoplasia to lung adenocarcinoma. Assay used: immunoSEQ multiplex PCR; TCRdb lists only in-frame clones, some missing. This sample yields under 6,500 clones, of which 60% to 85% are seen a single time; around 7.7% belongs to the top ten. The sequenced sample consisted of FFPE minimally invasive lung adenocarcinoma tissue. These receptors all stem from a person in their sixties or seventies with lung adenocarcinoma.

This chain connects TRBV6-1 to TRBJ2-3; D tentatively fits TRBD1 or TRBD2 (6 bases each). Trimming removed 1 base at V and 0 bases at J, with 11 bases between. This CDR3 comprises 16 residues. Germline lookup yields CDR1 MNHNS and CDR2 SASEGT. This chain's CDR3 is CASSEEGGWSTDTQYF. The CDR3 coding sequence is TGTGCCAGCAGTGAAGAGGGGGGTTGGAGCACAGATACGCAGTATTTT.

The chain links TRBV5-1 to TRBJ2-7; D might be TRBD2 (5 bases). The CDR3 consists of 14 residues. The germline V and J ends were trimmed by 0 bases and 0 bases, with 7 bases remaining between them. CDR1 and CDR2 from the germline V gene are SGHRS and YFSETQ. This CDR3 is CASSLGGSSYEQYF. The CDR3 nucleotides are TGCGCCAGCAGCTTGGGTGGGAGCTCCTACGAGCAGTACTTC.

This clone has only a few counts. The genes are TRBV29-1 and TRBJ2-1; TRBD2 aligns across 9 bases. J lost 10 bases, V lost 5 bases, and 6 bases had no gene match. Germline CDR1 reads SQVTM; CDR2 reads ANQGSEA. CDR3 length equals 12 residues. In DNA, the CDR3 is TGCAGCGTTATTGGGGGGACTAGCGAGCAGTTCTTC. This codes for CSVIGGTSEQFF.

The chain carries TRBV11-2 and TRBJ2-1; D not resolved. CDR1 SGHAT and CDR2 FQNNGV come from the germline V gene. V shed 1 base and J shed 2 bases, with 12 bases lying between them. The CDR3 covers 16 residues. The CDR3 sequence is CASSLGPGWPYNEQFF. For the CDR3, the DNA is TGTGCCAGCAGCTTAGGCCCGGGTTGGCCCTACAATGAGCAGTTCTTC.

The V and J genes are TRBV4-1 and TRBJ2-7; 11 bases agree with TRBD1. The CDR3 has 16 residues. Germline V gene sequence: CDR1 MGHRA, CDR2 YSYEKL. V shed 0 bases and J 6 bases; nucleotides not matched to a gene: 7. This CDR3 reads CASSQDPGQGAFEQYF. CDR3 in DNA: TGCGCCAGCAGCCAAGATCCAGGACAGGGGGCTTTCGAGCAGTACTTC.

This clone is deemed medium-sized (0.01 to 0.1%). This sample also contains other DNA sequences that code for the same CDR3. The chain employs TRBV9 and TRBJ1-1; 9 bases are shared with TRBD1. This CDR3 spans 14 amino acids. The ends lost 3 bases at V and 4 bases at J; junction bases unmatched: 4. Germline CDR1 is SGDLS and CDR2 is YYNGEE. CDR3 nucleotide sequence: TGTGCCAGCAGCGAACAGGGGGCGGGCACTGAAGCTTTCTTT. It translates to CASSEQGAGTEAFF.

The chain links TRBV5-1 to TRBJ2-2, with 7 nucleotides matching TRBD1. V lost 3 bases, J lost 3 bases, and 5 bases stayed unmatched. This CDR3 comprises 15 residues. Germline CDR1 and CDR2: SGHRS and YFSETQ. The DNA of the CDR3 is TGCGCCAGCAGCTCGGGACAGAGAGACACCGGGGAGCTGTTTTTT. This translates into CASSSGQRDTGELFF.

This clone came up a few times. The CDR3, as DNA: TGTGCCATCAGTGAGGGAACTAGCGGGTCCTACGAGCAGTACTTC. Amino acid sequence: CAISEGTSGSYEQYF. This chain uses TRBV10-3 with TRBJ2-7; 9 bases are a match to TRBD2. Trimming took 2 bases from V and 1 from J; bases not matched to a gene: 3. The CDR3 is made up of 15 amino acids. Germline-derived CDR1 and CDR2 are ENHRY and SYGVKD.

The chain carries TRBV4-1 and TRBJ1-1, with 10 bases lining up with TRBD1. The germline V gene encodes CDR1 MGHRA and CDR2 YSYEKL. V lost 1 base and J lost 1; bases outside the gene matches: 0. This CDR3 is 15 amino acids long. The chain's CDR3 is CASSQGQGANTEAFF. CDR3 DNA sequence: TGCGCCAGCAGCCAAGGACAGGGGGCGAACACTGAAGCTTTCTTT.

The V and J genes are TRBV5-1 and TRBJ2-1; TRBD2 might be the D (5 bases). Germline values: CDR1 SGHRS, CDR2 YFSETQ. The CDR3 length is 15 residues. V lost 4 bases and J 4 bases, leaving 15 bases between the germline ends. In DNA, the CDR3 is TGCGCCAGCAGCAGTAGCGCAGAGGGTTACAATGAGCAGTTCTTC. Its translation: CASSSSAEGYNEQFF.